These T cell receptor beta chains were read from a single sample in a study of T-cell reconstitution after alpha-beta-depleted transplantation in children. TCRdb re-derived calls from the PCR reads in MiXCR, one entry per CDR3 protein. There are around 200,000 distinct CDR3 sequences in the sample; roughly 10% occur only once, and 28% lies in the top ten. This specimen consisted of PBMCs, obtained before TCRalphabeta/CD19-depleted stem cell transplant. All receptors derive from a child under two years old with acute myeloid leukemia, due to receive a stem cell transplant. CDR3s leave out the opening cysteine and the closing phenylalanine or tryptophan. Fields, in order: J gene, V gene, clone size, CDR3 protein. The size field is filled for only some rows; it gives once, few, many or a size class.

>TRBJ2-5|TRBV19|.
ASSIRFQETQY
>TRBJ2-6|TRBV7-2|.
ARRDSESSGANVLT
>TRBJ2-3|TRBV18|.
ASTMPGTDTQY
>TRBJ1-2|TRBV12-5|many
ASGSTSRFGYT
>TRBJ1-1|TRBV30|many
AWNRAEENTEAF
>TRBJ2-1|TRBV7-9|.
ASSLELNNEQF
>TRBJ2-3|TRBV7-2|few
ASSLYSTSTDTQY
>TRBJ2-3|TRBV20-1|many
SANTGRLGTDTQY
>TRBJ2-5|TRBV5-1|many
ASRFGTSGQETQY
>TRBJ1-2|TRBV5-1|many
ASSLGTAGISNYGYT
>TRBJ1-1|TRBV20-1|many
SARRRNEAF
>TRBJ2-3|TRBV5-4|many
ASSFWTSGGSTDTQY
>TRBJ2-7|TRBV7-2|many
ASSSSYSEQY
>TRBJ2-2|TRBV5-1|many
ASSAGQNTGELF
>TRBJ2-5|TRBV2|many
ASSGTSWGTQY
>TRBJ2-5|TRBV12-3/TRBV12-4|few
ASSPLRGAETQY
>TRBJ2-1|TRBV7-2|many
ASSLPGPYNEQF